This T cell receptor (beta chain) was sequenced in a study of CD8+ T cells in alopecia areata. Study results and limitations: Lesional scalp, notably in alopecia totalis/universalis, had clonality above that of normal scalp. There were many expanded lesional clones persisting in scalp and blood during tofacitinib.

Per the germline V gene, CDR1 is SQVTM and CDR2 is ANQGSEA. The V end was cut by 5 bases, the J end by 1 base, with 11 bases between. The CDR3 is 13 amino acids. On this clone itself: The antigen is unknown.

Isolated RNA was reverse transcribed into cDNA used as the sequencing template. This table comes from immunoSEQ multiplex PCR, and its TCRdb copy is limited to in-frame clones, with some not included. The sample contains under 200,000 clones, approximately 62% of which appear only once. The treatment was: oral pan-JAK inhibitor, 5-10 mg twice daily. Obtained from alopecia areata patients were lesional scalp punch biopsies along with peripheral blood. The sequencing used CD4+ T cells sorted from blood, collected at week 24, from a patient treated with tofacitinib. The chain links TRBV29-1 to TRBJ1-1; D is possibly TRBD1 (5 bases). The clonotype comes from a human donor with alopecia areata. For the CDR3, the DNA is TGCAGCGTTAGGAGACAGACGAACACTGAAGCTTTCTTT. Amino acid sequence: CSVRRQTNTEAFF.